The 29 T cell receptor beta chains below were found in one sample sequenced in a study of shared clonotypes between healthy human individuals. Naive CD8 cells comprised CD45RO-negative, CCR7-positively selected cells, excluding terminally differentiated effector memory CD45RA+ cells. Repertoires were generated with immunoSEQ multiplex PCR, while TCRdb's copy carries only in-frame clones and drops some. The data contain 660,000 or so clones, roughly 95% of them seen just once; the ten biggest clones take up about 0.11%. The sample was naive CD8+ T cells sorted from blood. The receptors derive from a woman aged 25-40 years in good health.

This clone is a singleton in its sample. The V and J genes are TRBV18 and TRBJ2-2, with D perhaps TRBD1 or TRBD2 (6 bases each). The CDR3 has 14 residues. Trimming took 3 bases from V and 6 from J, leaving 11 bases between them. Germline V gene data show CDR1 as KGHSH and CDR2 as LQKENI. CDR3 DNA sequence: TGTGCCAGCTCACCTGGGGGGCGCGCCGGGGAGCTGTTTTTT. It is translated as CASSPGGRAGELFF.

CDR3 DNA: TGTGCCAGCAGCTCTCAGCGGGAGTACAAAGATACGCAGTATTTT. This encodes CASSSQREYKDTQYF. The rearrangement uses TRBV9 and TRBJ2-3; 8 bases match TRBD2. Germline V lookup: CDR1 SGDLS, CDR2 YYNGEE. V trimming: 4 bases; J trimming: 5 bases; junction bases outside the gene matches: 9. This CDR3 has 15 residues. Full variable domain (remainder filled in from reference TRBV9 and TRBJ2-3): DSGVTQTPKHLITATGQRVTLRCSPRSGDLSVYWYQQSLDQGLQFLIQYYNGEERAKGNILERFSAQQFPDLHSELNLSSLELGDSALYFCASSSQREYKDTQYFGPGTRLTVL.

The chain couples TRBV14 to TRBJ2-1; 11 nucleotides match TRBD2. The CDR3 spans 16 residues. Unmatched junction bases numbered 7, after V lost 0 bases and J lost 9 bases. Germline-derived CDR1 and CDR2 are SGHDN and FVKESK. CDR3 amino acids: CASSQEGTSGRREQFF. In DNA, the CDR3 is TGTGCCAGCAGCCAAGAGGGAACTAGCGGGAGACGTGAGCAGTTCTTC.

The chain is built from TRBV14 and TRBJ2-7, with 9 bases lining up with TRBD1. Germline loops: CDR1 SGHDN, CDR2 FVKESK. The CDR3 contains 19 residues. After removal of 4 bases from V and 3 bases from J, the junction contained 19 bases not matched to a gene. CDR3 sequence reads: CASSLLVPGQGRGNYEQYF. CDR3 coding DNA: TGTGCCAGCAGCCTTCTTGTCCCGGGACAGGGACGAGGGAACTACGAGCAGTACTTC. Full variable domain (rest looked up from reference TRBV14 and TRBJ2-7): EAGVTQFPSHSVIEKGQTVTLRCDPISGHDNLYWYRRVMGKEIKFLLHFVKESKQDESGMPNNRFLAERTGGTYSTLKVQPAELEDSGVYFCASSLLVPGQGRGNYEQYFGPGTRLTVT.

J is TRBJ2-7 and V is TRBV5-4; TRBD1 aligns across 8 bases. V trimming: 3 bases; J trimming: 7 bases; junction bases outside the gene matches: 9. Germline V gene sequence: CDR1 SGHNT, CDR2 YYREEE (reference sequence). The CDR3 length is 14 residues. The CDR3 DNA follows: TGTGCCAGCAGCTCCGGGACAGGATACCTGGAGCAGTACTTC. The encoded protein is CASSSGTGYLEQYF.

The chain joins TRBV2 to TRBJ2-6, with no clear D. Trimming took off 5 bases at V and 0 bases at J, with 5 bases between the two ends. The length of the CDR3 is 14 residues. Per the germline V gene, CDR1 is SNHLY and CDR2 is FYNNEI. CDR3 in DNA: TGTGCCAGCAGTTCACGCTCTGGGGCCAACGTCCTGACTTTC. Protein: CASSSRSGANVLTF.

The V and J genes are TRBV5-1 and TRBJ2-1; perhaps TRBD1 as D (5 bases). Trimming left V 0 bases short and J 1 base short, with 14 bases between. CDR1 is SGHRS and CDR2 is YFSETQ in the germline V gene. The CDR3 spans 17 residues. The CDR3 loop is CASSLAKGVYSYNEQFF. The CDR3 coding sequence is TGCGCCAGCAGCTTGGCCAAAGGGGTTTATTCCTACAATGAGCAGTTCTTC.

The V gene is TRBV4-1, the J gene TRBJ1-5; TRBD1 matches at 10 bases. Per germline, CDR1 MGHRA and CDR2 YSYEKL. V trimming: 2 bases; J trimming: 6 bases; junction bases outside the gene matches: 4. The length of the CDR3 is 15 residues. This CDR3 is CASSQQRDRGQPQHF. The CDR3 nucleotides read TGCGCCAGCAGCCAACAAAGGGACAGGGGTCAGCCCCAGCATTTT.

CDR3 loop: CASSLEQAYGYTF. DNA of the CDR3: TGTGCCAGCAGCTTGGAACAGGCTTATGGCTACACCTTC. The V and J genes are TRBV5-6 and TRBJ1-2; tentative D call: TRBD1 (5 bases). CDR1 is SGHDT, CDR2 YYEEEE, per germline. V dropped 0 bases and J dropped 5 bases, with 8 bases sitting between them. The CDR3 consists of 13 residues.

The DNA for the CDR3 is TGCAGCGTGGGGGTTCCGAGCTCCTACGAGCAGTACTTC. Its protein product is CSVGVPSSYEQYF. V is TRBV29-1 and J is TRBJ2-7; D possibly matches TRBD1 or TRBD2 (5 bases each). The CDR3 loop spans 13 amino acids. The V gene lost 6 bases and the J gene lost 0 bases, with 12 bases spanning the gap. Per the germline V gene, CDR1 is SQVTM and CDR2 is ANQGSEA.

The chain recombines TRBV11-2 with TRBJ2-1; D may correspond to TRBD1 or TRBD2 (6 bases each). V was shortened by 2 bases and J by 0 bases, with 17 bases between the two germline ends. CDR1 is SGHAT and CDR2 is FQNNGV in the germline V gene. CDR3 length: 18 residues. The CDR3 bases are TGTGCCAGCAGCTTATACTGGGGGGCCGATAGCTCCTACAATGAGCAGTTCTTC. Translating gives CASSLYWGADSSYNEQFF.

This clone showed up just once. V gene TRBV5-4 combines with J gene TRBJ2-3; 9 nucleotides align to TRBD1. J was trimmed by 4 bases and V by 0 bases; bases with no gene match: 3. From germline, CDR1 is SGHNT and CDR2 YYREEE (reference sequence). This CDR3 is built from 15 residues. The CDR3 sequence: CASSLGDRDPDTQYF. The CDR3 bases are TGTGCCAGCAGCTTGGGGGACAGGGACCCAGATACGCAGTATTTT. Drawing the rest from reference TRBV5-4 and TRBJ2-3, the complete variable domain is ETGVTQSPTHLIKTRGQQVTLRCSSQSGHNTVSWYQQALGQGPQFIFQYYREEENGRGNFPPRFSGLQFPNYSSELNVNALELDDSALYLCASSLGDRDPDTQYFGPGTRLTVL.

Here the CDR3 reads CSVESSGSSNTGELFF. The DNA of the CDR3 is TGCAGCGTTGAATCTAGCGGGAGTAGTAACACCGGGGAGCTGTTTTTT. The chain has TRBV29-1 and TRBJ2-2; TRBD2 matches at 10 bases. V was clipped by 2 bases and J by 2 bases; unmatched bases: 5. The CDR3 spans 16 residues. Germline CDR1 SQVTM, CDR2 ANQGSEA.

The V call is TRBV28, the J call TRBJ2-5, with no clear D. The CDR3 spans 14 residues. Germline loops: CDR1 MDHEN, CDR2 SYDVKM. Between the trimmed V and J ends, which lost 3 bases and 5 bases, there was a span of 13 bases. Written as DNA, the CDR3 is TGTGCCAGCAGTTTGCCCGCCCGGCTGGAGACCCAGTACTTC. Protein: CASSLPARLETQYF.

The chain has TRBV29-1 and TRBJ1-2; 12 bases align to TRBD1. Trimming took 7 bases from V and 5 from J; bases not matched to a gene: 8. The CDR3 spans 14 residues. The germline CDR1 and CDR2 sequences are SQVTM and ANQGSEA. The CDR3, as DNA: TGCAGCGCCGGGACAGGGGGCGGGTGGTATGGCTACACCTTC. It yields the protein CSAGTGGGWYGYTF. The variable domain in full, completed from reference TRBV29-1 and TRBJ1-2, reads SAVISQKPSRDICQRGTSLTIQCQVDSQVTMMFWYRQQPGQSLTLIATANQGSEATYESGFVIDKFPISRPNLTFSTLTVSNMSPEDSSIYLCSAGTGGGWYGYTFGSGTRLTVV.

This rearrangement joins TRBV9 to TRBJ2-7, with 9 positions matching TRBD2. Germline CDR1 and CDR2: SGDLS and YYNGEE. J lost 3 bases, V lost 3 bases, and 7 bases had no gene match. This CDR3 is 15 amino acids long. DNA for the CDR3: TGTGCCAGCAGCGAGACTAGCGGCAAATTCTACGAGCAGTACTTC. Encoded protein: CASSETSGKFYEQYF.

This clone was observed once. The CDR3 is CASSHRIAQSNEKLFF. The CDR3 DNA reads TGCGCCAGCAGCCACCGTATAGCACAGTCTAATGAAAAACTGTTTTTT. The chain links TRBV4-1 to TRBJ1-4, with D unresolved. The CDR3 consists of 16 residues. Trimming shortened V by 3 bases and J by 3 bases, and 14 bases separated the two germline ends. Germline V lookup: CDR1 MGHRA, CDR2 YSYEKL.

This clone has more than one count but fewer than ten. The chain links TRBV30 to TRBJ1-2, with D perhaps TRBD1 (5 bases). Trimming took 0 bases from V and 6 from J, leaving 11 bases between them. Germline CDR1 reads GTSNPN; CDR2 reads SVGIG (reference sequence). CDR3 length: 13 residues. CDR3 residues: CAWSVMGENGYTF. The CDR3 nucleotides are TGTGCCTGGAGTGTAATGGGGGAAAATGGCTACACCTTC. The full variable domain, with the rest looked up from reference TRBV30 and TRBJ1-2, is SQTIHQWPATLVQPVGSPLSLECTVEGTSNPNLYWYRQAAGRGLQLLFYSVGIGQISSEVPQNLSASRPQDRQFILSSKKLLLSDSGFYLCAWSVMGENGYTFGSGTRLTVV.

The chain is built from TRBV7-9 and TRBJ2-2; the match to TRBD2 covers 7 bases. Trimming at V came to 5 bases and at J to 1 base, leaving 10 bases not matched to a gene. The germline CDR1 and CDR2 sequences are SEHNR and FQNEAQ (reference sequence). The CDR3 length is 17 residues. Here the CDR3 reads CASSRGEAGWNTGELFF. The DNA of the CDR3 is TGTGCCAGCAGCAGGGGAGAAGCGGGATGGAACACCGGGGAGCTGTTTTTT.

The chain couples TRBV5-1 to TRBJ2-4; 8 bases line up with TRBD1. This CDR3 region has 15 residues. Per the germline V gene, CDR1 is SGHRS and CDR2 is YFSETQ. V shed 2 bases, J shed 4 bases, and the junction held 5 bases outside the gene matches. In DNA, the CDR3 is TGCGCCAGCAGCTTCCCTCGGACAGGGAAAAACATTCAGTACTTC. It encodes CASSFPRTGKNIQYF.

The chain links TRBV30 to TRBJ1-1; TRBD1 is a possible D gene (6 bases). CDR1 is GTSNPN and CDR2 is SVGIG in the germline V gene (reference sequence). V was cut by 2 bases and J by 2 bases, with 12 bases left in between. This CDR3 is built from 14 residues. CDR3 in DNA: TGTGCCTGGAGTAAGGGACAAGTAAACACTGAAGCTTTCTTT. Its protein is CAWSKGQVNTEAFF.

The chain's CDR3 is CASSLGTSGSFEQYF. CDR3 DNA: TGTGCCAGCAGCCTCGGGACTAGCGGGAGTTTCGAGCAGTACTTC. The chain recombines TRBV5-6 with TRBJ2-7; 14 bases map to TRBD2. CDR1 is SGHDT and CDR2 is YYEEEE in the germline V gene. This CDR3 spans 15 amino acids. With V trimmed by 4 bases and J by 6 bases, 6 bases remained unmatched.

Turning to this clone: The same CDR3 also results from other DNA sequences found in this sample. The chain employs TRBV27 and TRBJ2-3, with D possibly matching TRBD2 (6 bases). CDR1 and CDR2 (germline): MNHEY, SMNVEV (reference sequence). The CDR3 contains 14 residues. V dropped 3 bases and J dropped 1 base, with 8 bases sitting between them. CDR3 in amino acids: CASSFLAGTDTQYF. The CDR3 DNA is TGTGCCAGCAGTTTTTTAGCGGGCACAGATACGCAGTATTTT.

The J gene is TRBJ1-2, the V gene TRBV29-1; unclear D gene. CDR1 is SQVTM and CDR2 is ANQGSEA in the germline V gene. Trimming left V 4 bases short and J 4 bases short, with 19 bases between. The CDR3 totals 15 residues. The CDR3 here is CSVGPGVQGLYGYTF. CDR3 in DNA: TGCAGCGTTGGCCCTGGGGTACAAGGACTCTATGGCTACACCTTC. Full variable domain (remainder filled in from reference TRBV29-1 and TRBJ1-2): SAVISQKPSRDICQRGTSLTIQCQVDSQVTMMFWYRQQPGQSLTLIATANQGSEATYESGFVIDKFPISRPNLTFSTLTVSNMSPEDSSIYLCSVGPGVQGLYGYTFGSGTRLTVV.

The chain links TRBV2 to TRBJ2-1; no reliable D call. The CDR3 is made up of 15 amino acids. V was pared by 2 bases and J by 4 bases, with 12 bases between. Germline V lookup: CDR1 SNHLY, CDR2 FYNNEI. The CDR3 is CASSENAALYNEQFF. As DNA, the CDR3 is TGTGCCAGCAGTGAAAATGCAGCGTTGTACAATGAGCAGTTCTTC.

The rearrangement joins TRBV5-4 to TRBJ1-4; the D gene is possibly TRBD1 (5 bases). The CDR3 contains 11 residues. CDR1 and CDR2 (germline): SGHNT, YYREEE (reference sequence). V lost 4 bases, J lost 11 bases, and 9 bases lay in between. DNA of the CDR3: TGTGCCAGCAGCCTTGGGGGGAAACTGTTTTTT. Translating it yields CASSLGGKLFF.

This chain links TRBV5-4 with TRBJ1-2, with a possible D match to TRBD1 (6 bases). The CDR3 is 14 residues long. V lost 0 bases, J lost 2 bases, and 8 bases lay in between. Germline values: CDR1 SGHNT, CDR2 YYREEE (reference sequence). The CDR3 nucleotides are TGTGCCAGCAGCTTGGGCGACAGGAACTATGGCTACACCTTC. The encoded protein is CASSLGDRNYGYTF.

This chain joins TRBV6-5 and TRBJ2-1; TRBD1 matches 7 bases. This CDR3 region has 14 residues. CDR1 and CDR2 from the germline V gene are MNHEY and SVGAGI. V lost 7 bases and J lost 8; bases outside the gene matches: 11. The chain's CDR3 is CASTPFRGSDEQFF. The CDR3 DNA reads as TGTGCCAGCACCCCGTTCAGGGGGTCGGATGAGCAGTTCTTC.

The V call is TRBV2, the J call TRBJ2-2; D is ambiguous. With 10 bases removed from V and 7 bases from J, the gap between germline ends came to 16 bases. The CDR3 runs 13 residues. Germline V gives CDR1 SNHLY, CDR2 FYNNEI. CDR3 DNA sequence: TGTGCCACCAGCCTAGGCGTAGGCGGGGAGCTGTTTTTT. Translating gives CATSLGVGGELFF.